This TCR beta chain was documented in a study of T cell responses to AZD1222 COVID-19 vaccine (TCRdb year 2021). Background on the whole study: AZD1222 recipients given second doses at about 4 weeks or at about 12 weeks were pooled, since spike-specific TCR depth and breadth were not found to differ between the two schedules. Trial participants were enrolled by age into subgroups of 18-55, 56-69 and 70-plus years, and about 150, 27 and 61 TCR-sequenced participants, respectively, were included in these subgroups. A total of 230 or so trial participants underwent TCR sequencing, of whom about 210 received two doses of AZD1222 and about 25 received two doses of the MenACWY control vaccine. Overall results and qualifications from the work: A significant rise in spike-specific TCR breadth and depth was observed after two AZD1222 doses relative to day 0 and relative to MenACWY recipients. Vaccine-associated CD4 TCRs spanned the whole spike protein, with dominant responses in regions 160-218 and 743-854. Reportedly, almost half of the unique spike-specific TCRs recognized epitopes lying outside the regions that are mutated in the B.1.351 and B.1.1.7 variants. Conclusions about previously exposed vaccinees were limited because only six AZD1222 recipients were SARS-CoV-2 seropositive at baseline. Participants were mostly white British, with more females than males. The authors suggested clonal diversity may have been underestimated. No day 14 peak-response samples were available, so repertoires were characterized only after the peak T cell response. In the small 56-69-year group, the increase in depth fell short of significance, most likely because of low power.

Looking up the germline V gene yields CDR1 SGHAT and CDR2 FQNNGV. The V and J ends are trimmed by 6 bases and 7 bases, leaving 18 bases between them. From the cysteine through the phenylalanine, the CDR3 covers 15 amino acids. CDR3 DNA only is kept here, 45 bases in frame from base 1. The CDR3 regions of human TCRbeta chains were subjected to immunosequencing. For the original study's pipeline: TCRs in the repertoires were matched against a reference library of SARS-CoV-2-specific TCRs that had been generated with the MIRA antigen-specificity platform. Breadth was defined as the fraction of unique TCRs that were SARS-CoV-2-associated. Depth was defined as the fraction of total T cells that were SARS-CoV-2-associated. Each spike-specific TCR was assigned to its reactive spike region and to a CD4 or CD8 class using the MIRA data. Log10-transformed breadth and depth values were compared by one-way ANOVA with Sidak's multiple comparisons tests. TCRdb retrieved this table from immuneACCESS and kept in-frame rearrangements only. Not all clones are present; in checked studies, unresolved V genes account for under half, and no reason is known for the remainder. V and J calls and clone size are those listed in that table; D and trimming were worked out from the DNA. The sample yields some 140,000 clones; roughly 90% were counted once. The ten largest make up 3.1% of the sample.

Sample time point, as interpreted from the label and publication: baseline before first vaccination. Samples from vaccinated people were obtained from the UK trials COV001 and COV002, which included a single-blind randomized controlled phase 2/3 trial of AZD1222 (ChAdOx1 nCoV-19) in healthy adults. For TCRbeta chain sequencing, PBMC samples were collected from trial participants at day 0 and at day 28 after the second dose. Comments on this clone: Its antigen target is currently unknown. No clone much larger than this one lies a single base away; base qualities are absent.

The TCR was taken from an adult in good health. Here the chain combines TRBV11-2 and TRBJ1-4; the D segment could be TRBD1, given 6 matching bases. The starting material was peripheral blood, obtained on day 0 of AZD1222 vaccination. CDR3 loop: CASRHPGPRGEKLFF. The nucleotides read TGTGCCAGCAGGCACCCGGGGCCCAGGGGTGAAAAACTGTTTTTT.